This paragraph reports one T cell receptor (beta chain). The data were taken from a study of T-cell reconstitution after alpha-beta-depleted transplantation in children. It was with unique molecular identifiers that the TCRbeta library was prepared. Each CDR3 protein gets one entry after TCRdb re-called the PCR reads with MiXCR. The repertoire includes around 530,000 distinct CDR3 sequences, 32% of them detected once, and more than 2% sits in the top ten. J gave up 10 bases and V 5 bases, and 15 bases lay outside the gene matches. Germline V gene lookup returns CDR1 SGHTA and CDR2 FQGNSA. There are 16 residues in the CDR3.

The input for sequencing was PBMCs from the stem cell graft donor, taken from the stem cell graft. The gene calls are TRBV7-2 and TRBJ2-3, with 10 bases aligning to TRBD2. This TCR derives from a human donor who donated a stem cell graft to a child with aplastic anemia. The CDR3 here is CASSPLAGVSAPSQYF. The CDR3 coding sequence is TGTGCCAGCAGCCCTCTAGCGGGAGTTAGTGCCCCCTCGCAGTATTTT. Looking up the rest from reference TRBV7-2 and TRBJ2-3 gives the full variable domain: GAGVSQSPSNKVTEKGKDVELRCDPISGHTALYWYRQSLGQGLEFLIYFQGNSAPDKSGLPSDRFSAERTGGSVSTLTIQRTQQEDSAVYLCASSPLAGVSAPSQYFGPGTRLTVL.